A selection of T cell receptor beta chains follows, all from one sample in a study of T-cell reconstitution after alpha-beta-depleted transplantation in children. TCRdb re-called the PCR reads through MiXCR, storing one row per CDR3 protein. The data hold just over 950,000 distinct CDR3 sequences, with around 30% observed a single time. The sequencing here drew on PBMCs, mostly from graft donor cells, taken 360 days after TCRalphabeta/CD19-depleted stem cell transplant. The receptors were gathered from a boy in the first two years of life who had a stem cell transplant for SCID, so the T cells may come from the graft donor. Both conserved end residues are part of each CDR3. The D gene is left open where the match is weak. Size is stated for part of the rows, as once, few or many counts, or as a class when the clone is expanded.

>few|.|TRBV2|TRBJ2-3
TGTGCCAGCGGTCTAGCGTTGCAGACAGATACGCAGTATTTT
CASGLALQTDTQYF
>.|.|TRBV11-1|TRBJ2-1
TGTGCCAGCAGCTTATTACAGGGTGGAGATGAGCAGTTCTTC
CASSLLQGGDEQFF
>.|.|TRBV20-1|TRBJ2-7
TGCAGTGCCCGGGTAAGGGGGACCTACGAGCAGTACTTC
CSARVRGTYEQYF
>few|TRBD1|TRBV5-1|TRBJ2-7
TGCGCCAGCAGCTTCTCCTCCGGGACAGGGTTGGTGGAGCAGTACTTC
CASSFSSGTGLVEQYF
>few|TRBD1|TRBV12-3/TRBV12-4|TRBJ1-3
TGTGCCAGCAGAAGACAGGGCTCTGGAAACACCATATATTTT
CASRRQGSGNTIYF
>.|TRBD1|TRBV5-1|TRBJ2-7
TGCGCCAGCAGCCCCTTCGGGACAGGGAACTACGAGCAGTACTTC
CASSPFGTGNYEQYF
>.|TRBD2|TRBV27|TRBJ2-3
TGTGCCAGCAGTTCCATAGCGGGAGGGATCACAGATACGCAGTATTTT
CASSSIAGGITDTQYF
>few|.|TRBV20-1|TRBJ2-3
TGCAGTGCTAGAGATTGGCGGGCCCGCACAGATACGCAGTATTTT
CSARDWRARTDTQYF
>few|.|TRBV3-1|TRBJ1-4
TGTGCCAGCAGCCAAGGGCCGCAGAATGAAAAACTGTTTTTT
CASSQGPQNEKLFF
>many|TRBD1|TRBV6-5|TRBJ1-2
TGTGCCAGCAGTTACAGGGGGCTGGCTGGCTACACCTTC
CASSYRGLAGYTF
>.|.|TRBV4-1|TRBJ2-7
TGCGCCAGCAGCCACCAACAGGGTGTCGAGCAGTACTTC
CASSHQQGVEQYF
>few|.|TRBV5-1|TRBJ1-1
TGCGCCAGCAGCCTACAGGGAGTGGGCACTGAAGCTTTCTTT
CASSLQGVGTEAFF
>few|.|TRBV20-1|TRBJ1-5
TGCAGTGCCATACGACAGTCTTATAGCAATCAGCCCCAGCATTTT
CSAIRQSYSNQPQHF
>once|.|TRBV3-1|TRBJ1-5
TGTGCCAGCAGCCAACTGAATCAGCCCCAGCATTTT
CASSQLNQPQHF
>.|.|TRBV7-9|TRBJ2-2
TGTGCCAGCAGCTCCTACCTTCGCAAGGAAACCGGGGAGCTGTTTTTT
CASSSYLRKETGELFF
>few|.|TRBV27|TRBJ2-7
TGTGCCAGCAGTTTCCGGCTACCCTCCTACGAGCAGTACTTC
CASSFRLPSYEQYF
>.|.|TRBV6-1|TRBJ1-1
TGTGCCAGCAGTCGAGAAGTCATGAACACTGAAGCTTTCTTT
CASSREVMNTEAFF
>few|TRBD2|TRBV3-1|TRBJ2-2
TGTGCCAGCAGCCAAGTAGGCGGGGGAACGAACACCGGGGAGCTGTTTTTT
CASSQVGGGTNTGELFF
>.|.|TRBV4-1|TRBJ2-7
TGCGCCAGCAGCCGACAGGTCCACCCCTACGAGCAGTACTTC
CASSRQVHPYEQYF
>.|TRBD1|TRBV7-2|TRBJ2-7
TGTGCCAGCAGCCACACAGGGGGGTCCCGCTACGAGCAGTACTTC
CASSHTGGSRYEQYF
>.|.|TRBV12-3/TRBV12-4|TRBJ2-1
TGTGCCAGCAGTATTCCGGGGGGCATCTTCCATGAGCAGTTCTTC
CASSIPGGIFHEQFF
>.|.|TRBV5-5|TRBJ1-1
TGTGCCAGCAGCTTCGGTTCTAGCACTGAAGCTTTCTTT
CASSFGSSTEAFF